This TCR beta chain was identified in a study of OX40 agonist ivuxolimab in advanced cancers. Any history of autoimmune disease or systemic immunosuppression disqualified patients. Trimming took 2 bases from V and 1 from J, leaving 15 bases between them. Germline-derived CDR1 and CDR2 are SGHRS and YFSETQ. This CDR3 contains 16 residues. TCRdb's table, derived via immunoSEQ multiplex PCR, lists solely in-frame clones and lacks some. The sample lists tens of thousands of clones, 84% occurring once. Source: CD4+ or CD8+ T cells sorted from blood, taken in a trial of the OX40 agonist ivuxolimab. The chain is built from TRBV5-1 and TRBJ1-2; D gene uncertain. This sequence was found in an adult with an advanced solid tumor such as melanoma, head and neck, liver or kidney cancer. CDR3 in amino acids: CASSFAGRPLNYGYTF. DNA of the CDR3: TGCGCCAGCAGCTTTGCCGGCAGGCCCCTTAACTATGGCTACACCTTC.